The TCR beta chain under discussion was sequenced for a study of CD8 T cells in Susac syndrome. J lost 1 base, V lost 5 bases, and 5 bases had no gene match. CDR1 is MNHEY and CDR2 is SMNVEV in the germline V gene (reference sequence). CDR3 length: 14 amino acids. CD8+ and CD4+ T cells circulating in blood were sequenced for TCR beta. The multiple sclerosis control group was made up of treatment-naive patients with stable or active relapsing-remitting disease. Negative isolation yielded the CD8+ and CD4+ T cells, while FACS enriched the TEMRA cells. RNA, at about 0.5 to 1 ug, was reverse transcribed with random hexamers. A multiplex approach, immunoSEQ multiplex PCR, amplified TCR beta CDR3 across 54 Vbeta and 13 Jbeta. TCRdb re-analysed the immunoSEQ multiplex PCR reads in MiXCR, keeping a single row per CDR3 protein. The sample carries about 290,000 distinct CDR3 sequences, about 88% recorded once.

The chain uses TRBV27 and TRBJ2-7; 7 bases fit TRBD1. This TCR was recovered from a human donor with multiple sclerosis. Sequenced sample: CD8+ T cells from PBMCs. The CDR3 DNA is TGTGCCAGCAGTCGACAGGGCCAATCCTACGAGCAGTACTTC. This translates into CASSRQGQSYEQYF.